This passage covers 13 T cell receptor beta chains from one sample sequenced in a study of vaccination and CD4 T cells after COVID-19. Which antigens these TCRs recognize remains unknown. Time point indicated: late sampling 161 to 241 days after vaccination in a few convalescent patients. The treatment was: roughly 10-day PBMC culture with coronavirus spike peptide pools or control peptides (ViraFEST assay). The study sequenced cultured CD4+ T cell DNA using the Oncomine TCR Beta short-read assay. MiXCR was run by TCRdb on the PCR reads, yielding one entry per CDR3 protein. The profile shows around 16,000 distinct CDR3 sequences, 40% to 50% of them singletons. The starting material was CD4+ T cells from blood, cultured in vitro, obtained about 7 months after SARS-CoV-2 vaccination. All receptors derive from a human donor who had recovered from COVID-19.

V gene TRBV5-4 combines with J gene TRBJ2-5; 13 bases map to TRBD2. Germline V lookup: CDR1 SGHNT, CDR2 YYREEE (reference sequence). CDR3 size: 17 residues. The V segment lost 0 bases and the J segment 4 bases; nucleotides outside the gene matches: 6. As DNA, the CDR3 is TGTGCCAGCAGCTTGGATCGACTAGCGGGGGGAGGAGAGACCCAGTACTTC. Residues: CASSLDRLAGGGETQYF.

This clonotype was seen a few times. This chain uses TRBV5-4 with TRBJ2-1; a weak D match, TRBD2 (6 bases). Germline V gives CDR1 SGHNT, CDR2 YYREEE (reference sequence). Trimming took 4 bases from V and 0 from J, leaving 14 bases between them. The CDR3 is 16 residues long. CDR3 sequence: CASSAGGASSYNEQFF. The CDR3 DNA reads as TGTGCCAGCAGCGCCGGCGGGGCGAGCTCCTACAATGAGCAGTTCTTC.

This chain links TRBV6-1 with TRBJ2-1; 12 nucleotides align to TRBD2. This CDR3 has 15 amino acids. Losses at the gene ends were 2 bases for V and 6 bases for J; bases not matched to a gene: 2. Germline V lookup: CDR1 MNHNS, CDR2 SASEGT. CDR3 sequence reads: CASSELAGGPNEQFF. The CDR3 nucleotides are TGTGCCAGCAGTGAACTAGCGGGGGGGCCCAATGAGCAGTTCTTC.

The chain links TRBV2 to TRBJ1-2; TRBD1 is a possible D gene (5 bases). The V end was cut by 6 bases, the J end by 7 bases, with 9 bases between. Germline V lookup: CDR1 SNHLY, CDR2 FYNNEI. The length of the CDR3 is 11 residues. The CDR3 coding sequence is TGTGCCAGCAGGGAGACAGCTGGCTACACCTTC. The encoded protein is CASRETAGYTF.

CDR3 region: CSARQGMGEKLFF. CDR3 nucleotides: TGCAGTGCTAGACAGGGAATGGGTGAAAAACTGTTTTTT. The chain employs TRBV20-1 and TRBJ1-4; a weak D match, TRBD1 (5 bases). V was cut by 2 bases and J by 7 bases, with 11 bases left in between. This CDR3 is built from 13 residues. CDR1 DFQATT and CDR2 SNEGSKA come from the germline V gene (reference sequence).

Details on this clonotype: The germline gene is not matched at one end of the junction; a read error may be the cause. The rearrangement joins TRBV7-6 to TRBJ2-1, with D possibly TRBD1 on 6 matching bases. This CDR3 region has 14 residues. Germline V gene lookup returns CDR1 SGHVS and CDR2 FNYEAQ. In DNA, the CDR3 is TGTGCTAGCAGCTTAAGCAACTCTAGGGGGGAGCAGTTCTTC. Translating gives CASSLSNSRGEQFF.

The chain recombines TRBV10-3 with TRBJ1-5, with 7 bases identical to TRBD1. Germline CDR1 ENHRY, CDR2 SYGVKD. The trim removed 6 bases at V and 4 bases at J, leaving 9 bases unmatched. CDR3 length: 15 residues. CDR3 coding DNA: TGTGCCATCAGGAAATGGCAACAGGGGAATCAGCCCCAGCATTTT. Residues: CAIRKWQQGNQPQHF.

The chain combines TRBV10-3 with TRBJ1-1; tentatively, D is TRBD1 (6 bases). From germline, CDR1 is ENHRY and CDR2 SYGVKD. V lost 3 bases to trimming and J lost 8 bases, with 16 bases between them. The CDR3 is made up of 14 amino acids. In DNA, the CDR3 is TGTGCCATCAGTGAAGGTTCTATCGGGACAGAAGCTTTCTTT. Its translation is CAISEGSIGTEAFF.

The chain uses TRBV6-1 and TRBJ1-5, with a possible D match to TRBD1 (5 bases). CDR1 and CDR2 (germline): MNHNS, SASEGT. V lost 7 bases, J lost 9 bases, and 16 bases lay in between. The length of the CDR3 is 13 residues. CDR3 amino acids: CASTLEGSAPQHF. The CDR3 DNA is TGTGCCAGCACCCTCGAGGGGAGTGCGCCCCAGCATTTT.

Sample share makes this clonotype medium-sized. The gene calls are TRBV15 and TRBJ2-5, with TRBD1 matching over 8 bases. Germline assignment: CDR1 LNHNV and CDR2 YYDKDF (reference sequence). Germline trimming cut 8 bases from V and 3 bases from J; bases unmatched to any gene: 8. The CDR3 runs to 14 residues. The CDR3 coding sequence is TGTGCCACCGCTGTGGGACAGGAAAAAGAGACCCAGTACTTC. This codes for CATAVGQEKETQYF.

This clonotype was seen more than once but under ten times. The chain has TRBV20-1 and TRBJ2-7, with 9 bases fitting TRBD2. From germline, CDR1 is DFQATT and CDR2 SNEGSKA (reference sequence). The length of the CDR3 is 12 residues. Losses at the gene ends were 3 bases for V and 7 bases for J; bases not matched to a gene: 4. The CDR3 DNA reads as TGCAGTGCTAGTCGGCTAGCGGGGGAGCAGTACTTC. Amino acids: CSASRLAGEQYF.

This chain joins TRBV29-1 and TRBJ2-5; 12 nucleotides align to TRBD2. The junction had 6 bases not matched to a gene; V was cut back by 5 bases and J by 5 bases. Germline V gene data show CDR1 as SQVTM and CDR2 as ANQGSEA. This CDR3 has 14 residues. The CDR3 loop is CSVRLAGVVETQYF. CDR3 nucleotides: TGCAGCGTTCGACTAGCGGGAGTTGTCGAGACCCAGTACTTC. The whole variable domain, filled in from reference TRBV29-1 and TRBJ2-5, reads SAVISQKPSRDICQRGTSLTIQCQVDSQVTMMFWYRQQPGQSLTLIATANQGSEATYESGFVIDKFPISRPNLTFSTLTVSNMSPEDSSIYLCSVRLAGVVETQYFGPGTRLLVL.

CDR3 sequence (DNA): TGCAGTGCTAGTCCCGGGACAGCATCCTCCTACAATGAGCAGTTCTTC. Translation: CSASPGTASSYNEQFF. J is TRBJ2-1 and V is TRBV20-1; TRBD1 aligns across 7 bases. With V trimmed by 3 bases and J by 0 bases, 8 bases remained unmatched. This CDR3 has 16 amino acids. Germline V CDR1 and CDR2: DFQATT, SNEGSKA (reference sequence).